This note documents a single T cell receptor beta chain sequence. This entry belongs to a study of blood T cell repertoires in COVID-19. The assay was immunoSEQ multiplex PCR, and TCRdb's table has in-frame clones only and misses some. The sample yields around 93,000 clones, over 80% seen once. The CDR3 has 13 amino acids. V gave up 8 bases and J gave up 2 bases; unmatched junction bases: 3. Germline-derived CDR1 and CDR2 are ENHRY and SYGVKD. Sequenced sample: peripheral blood. The chain links TRBV10-3 to TRBJ2-7; 10 positions match TRBD2. The receptor's source is a man older than 75 with acute or convalescent COVID-19. The CDR3 DNA reads as TGTGCCATCGGGACTAGCGAAACCTACGAGCAGTACTTC. It translates to CAIGTSETYEQYF.